The sequence of this T cell receptor (beta chain) was determined in a study of blood T cell repertoires in COVID-19. Germline CDR1 and CDR2: MDHEN and SYDVKM. CDR3 length equals 15 residues. V lost 2 bases to trimming and J lost 3 bases; unmatched junction nucleotides: 2. Per the original methods: Estimates of nucleated cell counts were drawn from the amplification of reference gene primers. Only in-frame clones appear in the TCRdb table, and some are missing; sequencing was by immunoSEQ multiplex PCR. V, J and clone size were drawn from that table, and D and trimming were deduced from the DNA. This table holds roughly 190,000 clones, roughly nine tenths found once.

The V and J genes are TRBV28 and TRBJ2-7; 12 nucleotides match TRBD2. This clonotype originated in a woman older than 75 in a cohort sampled during active or convalescent COVID-19. The sample consisted of peripheral blood. The chain's CDR3 is CASSLPGLAGYEQYF. CDR3 sequence (DNA): TGTGCCAGCAGTTTACCGGGACTAGCGGGCTACGAGCAGTACTTC. Filled out from reference TRBV28 and TRBJ2-7, the complete variable domain reads DVKVTQSSRYLVKRTGEKVFLECVQDMDHENMFWYRQDPGLGLRLIYFSYDVKMKEKGDIPEGYSVSREKKERFSLILESASTNQTSMYLCASSLPGLAGYEQYFGPGTRLTVT.